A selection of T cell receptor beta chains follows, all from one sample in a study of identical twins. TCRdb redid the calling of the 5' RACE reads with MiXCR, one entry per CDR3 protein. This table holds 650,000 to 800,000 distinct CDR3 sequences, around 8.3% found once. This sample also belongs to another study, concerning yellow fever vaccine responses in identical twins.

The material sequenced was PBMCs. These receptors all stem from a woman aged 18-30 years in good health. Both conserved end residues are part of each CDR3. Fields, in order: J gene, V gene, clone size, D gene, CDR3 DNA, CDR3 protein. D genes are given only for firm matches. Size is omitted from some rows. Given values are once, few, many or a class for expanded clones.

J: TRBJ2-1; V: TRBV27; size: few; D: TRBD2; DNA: TGTGCCAGCACGGAGACGGGAGGGGCCTACAATGAGCAGTTCTTC; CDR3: CASTETGGAYNEQFF
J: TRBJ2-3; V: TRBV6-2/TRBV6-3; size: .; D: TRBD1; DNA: TGTGCCAGCAGATTCGGACAGGGAATAGGCACAGATACGCAGTATTTT; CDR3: CASRFGQGIGTDTQYF
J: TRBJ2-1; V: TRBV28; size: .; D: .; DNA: TGTGCCAGCAGTTTTTATGCCTCGACACCCACTGTCGACAATGAGCAGTTCTTC; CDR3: CASSFYASTPTVDNEQFF
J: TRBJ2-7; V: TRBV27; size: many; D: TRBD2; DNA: TGTGCCAGCAGTAACATAGCGGGGGGGCGTCGGGAGCAGTACTTC; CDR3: CASSNIAGGRREQYF
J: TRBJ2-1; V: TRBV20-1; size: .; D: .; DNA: TGCAGTGCTAGACGACTAGGGTGGAACAATGAGCAGTTCTTC; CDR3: CSARRLGWNNEQFF
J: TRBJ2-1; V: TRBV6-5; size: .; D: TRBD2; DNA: TGTGCCAGCAGTTACCCAAACACCGGGACTAGGACCAATGAGCAGCTCTTC; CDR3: CASSYPNTGTRTNEQLF
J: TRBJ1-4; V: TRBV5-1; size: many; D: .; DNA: TGCGCCAGCAGCCCCGACAGGAGATCGGGCGAAAAACTGTTTTTT; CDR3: CASSPDRRSGEKLFF
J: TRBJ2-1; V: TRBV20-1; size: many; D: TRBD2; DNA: TGCAGTGCCACCCGACTAGCGGGAGGCAGTTTAGATGAGCAGTTCTTC; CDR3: CSATRLAGGSLDEQFF
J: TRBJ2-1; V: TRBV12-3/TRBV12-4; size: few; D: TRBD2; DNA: TGTGCCAGCAACCCGGGACTAGCGAAGGTCAATGAGCAGTTCTTC; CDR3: CASNPGLAKVNEQFF
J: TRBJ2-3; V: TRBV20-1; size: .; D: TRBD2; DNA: TGCAGTGCCAAGGGACTAGCGGGAGGACCAGATACGCAGTATTTT; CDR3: CSAKGLAGGPDTQYF
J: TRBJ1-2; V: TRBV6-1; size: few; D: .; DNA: TGTGCCAGCAGTCTTTTCGGGGAGGATGGCTACACCTTC; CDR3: CASSLFGEDGYTF
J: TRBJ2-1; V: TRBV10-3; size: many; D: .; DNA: TGTGCCATCAGACGAACAGGGTCTCAGGTCGATGAGCAGTTCTTC; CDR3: CAIRRTGSQVDEQFF
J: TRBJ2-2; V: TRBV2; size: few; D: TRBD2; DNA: TGTGCCAGCAGTCACTCTAGCGGGAGAAGCACCGGGGAGCTGTTTTTT; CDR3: CASSHSSGRSTGELFF
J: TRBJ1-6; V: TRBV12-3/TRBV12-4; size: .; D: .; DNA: TGTGCCAGCAGTTTTATCGCTCAGCCCCTCCACTTT; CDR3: CASSFIAQPLHF
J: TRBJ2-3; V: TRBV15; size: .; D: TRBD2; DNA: TGTGCCACCAGCACCGGGACTAGCGCAAGAGATACGCATTATTTT; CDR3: CATSTGTSARDTHYF
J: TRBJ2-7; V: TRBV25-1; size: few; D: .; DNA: TGTGCCAGCGCAGCATTTGAGGTGGGTGGTTACGAGCAGTACTTC; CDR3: CASAAFEVGGYEQYF
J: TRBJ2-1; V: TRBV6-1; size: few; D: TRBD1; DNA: TGTGCCAGCAGACACAGGGGGGAAAATGAGCAGTTCTTC; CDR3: CASRHRGENEQFF
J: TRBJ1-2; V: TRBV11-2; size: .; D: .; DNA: TGTGCCAGCGCCCACCCGGGCTACACCTTC; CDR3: CASAHPGYTF
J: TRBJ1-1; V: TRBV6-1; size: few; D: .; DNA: TGTGCCAGCAGCGCGTGGACGGAGAACACTGAAGCTTTCTTT; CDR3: CASSAWTENTEAFF
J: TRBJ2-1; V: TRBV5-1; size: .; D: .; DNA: TGCGCCAGCAGCCTCCGGGACGGCCTTTACAATGAGCAGTTCTTC; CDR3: CASSLRDGLYNEQFF
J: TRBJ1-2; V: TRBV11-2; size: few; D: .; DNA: TGTGCCAGCAGCTTAGTAGGCACGAGTAACTATGGCTACACCTTC; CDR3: CASSLVGTSNYGYTF
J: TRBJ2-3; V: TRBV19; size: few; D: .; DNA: TGTGCCAGTAGTAAGGGGGGCCCAGATACGCAGTATTTT; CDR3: CASSKGGPDTQYF